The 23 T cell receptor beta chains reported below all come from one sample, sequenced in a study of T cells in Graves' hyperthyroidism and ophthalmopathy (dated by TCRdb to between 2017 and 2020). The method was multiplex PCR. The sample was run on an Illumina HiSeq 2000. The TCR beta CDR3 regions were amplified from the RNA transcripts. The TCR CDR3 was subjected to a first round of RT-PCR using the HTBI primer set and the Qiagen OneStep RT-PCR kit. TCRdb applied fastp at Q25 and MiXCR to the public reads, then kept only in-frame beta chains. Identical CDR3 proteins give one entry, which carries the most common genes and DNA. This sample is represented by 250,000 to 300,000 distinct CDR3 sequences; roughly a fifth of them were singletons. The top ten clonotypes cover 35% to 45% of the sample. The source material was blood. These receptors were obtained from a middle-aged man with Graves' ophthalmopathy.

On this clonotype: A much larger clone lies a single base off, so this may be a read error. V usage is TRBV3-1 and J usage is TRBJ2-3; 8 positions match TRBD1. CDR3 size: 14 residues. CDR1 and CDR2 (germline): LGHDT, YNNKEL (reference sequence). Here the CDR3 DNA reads TGTGCCAGCAGGAGATCAGGGGGCCCAGATGCGCAGTATTTT. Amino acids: CASRRSGGPDAQYF.

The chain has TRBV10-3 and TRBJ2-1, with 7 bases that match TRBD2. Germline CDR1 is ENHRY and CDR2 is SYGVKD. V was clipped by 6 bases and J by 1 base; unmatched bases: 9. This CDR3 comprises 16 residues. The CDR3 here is CAISAGLGPSYNEQFF. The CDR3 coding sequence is TGTGCCATCAGCGCCGGACTAGGACCTTCCTACAATGAGCAGTTCTTC.

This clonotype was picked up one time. The CDR3 nucleotides read TGTGCCAGTAGTATCGGGCGGAGCACTGAAGCTTTCTTT. It specifies CASSIGRSTEAFF. This chain uses TRBV19 with TRBJ1-1; D gene unclear. The germline V gene encodes CDR1 LNHDA and CDR2 SQIVND (reference sequence). Trimming took 3 bases from V and 4 from J, leaving 9 bases between them. This CDR3 contains 13 residues.

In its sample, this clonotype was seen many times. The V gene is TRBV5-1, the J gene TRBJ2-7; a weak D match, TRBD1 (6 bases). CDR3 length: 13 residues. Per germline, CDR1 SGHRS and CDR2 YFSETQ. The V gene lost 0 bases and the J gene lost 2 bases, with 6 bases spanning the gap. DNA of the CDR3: TGCGCCAGCAGCTTGGACAGGGCCTACGAGCAGTACTTC. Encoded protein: CASSLDRAYEQYF.

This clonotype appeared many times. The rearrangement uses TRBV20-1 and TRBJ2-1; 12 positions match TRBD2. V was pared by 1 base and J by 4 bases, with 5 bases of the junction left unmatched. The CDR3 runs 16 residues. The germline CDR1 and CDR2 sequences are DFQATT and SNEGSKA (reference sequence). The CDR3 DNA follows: TGCAGTGCTAGAGCTTCTAGCGGGAGGGGGTACAATGAGCAGTTCTTC. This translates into CSARASSGRGYNEQFF.

In DNA form, the CDR3 reads TGTGCCAGCAGTTACTCCAGGACTAGCACAGATACGCAGTATTTT. Protein product: CASSYSRTSTDTQYF. J is TRBJ2-3 and V is TRBV6-2 or TRBV6-3, with D perhaps TRBD2 (5 bases). The CDR3 spans 15 residues. The ends were cut back, 0 bases at V and 0 bases at J, with 7 bases in the middle. Germline CDR1 MNHEY, CDR2 SVGEGT.

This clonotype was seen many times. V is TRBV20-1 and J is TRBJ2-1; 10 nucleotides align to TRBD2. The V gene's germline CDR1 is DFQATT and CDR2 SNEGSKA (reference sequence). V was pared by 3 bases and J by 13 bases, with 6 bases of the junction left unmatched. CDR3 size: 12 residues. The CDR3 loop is CSARASGSRQFF. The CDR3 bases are TGCAGTGCTAGGGCTAGCGGGAGTCGACAGTTCTTC.

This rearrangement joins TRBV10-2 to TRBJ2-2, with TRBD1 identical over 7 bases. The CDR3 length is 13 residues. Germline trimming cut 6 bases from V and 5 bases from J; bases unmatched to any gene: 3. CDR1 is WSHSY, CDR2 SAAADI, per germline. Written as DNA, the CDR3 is TGCGCCAGCAGACAGGGGTCGACCGGGGAGCTGTTTTTT. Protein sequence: CASRQGSTGELFF.

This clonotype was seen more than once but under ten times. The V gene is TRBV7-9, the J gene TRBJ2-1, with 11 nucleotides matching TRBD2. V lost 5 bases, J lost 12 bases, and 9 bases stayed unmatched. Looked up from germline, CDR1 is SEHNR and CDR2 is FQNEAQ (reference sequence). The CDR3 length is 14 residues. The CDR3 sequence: CASSRLAGSVGQFF. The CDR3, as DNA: TGTGCCAGCAGCCGACTAGCGGGATCAGTCGGGCAGTTCTTC.

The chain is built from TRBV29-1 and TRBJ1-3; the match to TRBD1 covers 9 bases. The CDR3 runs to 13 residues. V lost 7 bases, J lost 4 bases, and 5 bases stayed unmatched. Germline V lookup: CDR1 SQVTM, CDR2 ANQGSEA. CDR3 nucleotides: TGCAGCGGAGGAACAGGGGGCGGAAACACCATATATTTT. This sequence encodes CSGGTGGGNTIYF.

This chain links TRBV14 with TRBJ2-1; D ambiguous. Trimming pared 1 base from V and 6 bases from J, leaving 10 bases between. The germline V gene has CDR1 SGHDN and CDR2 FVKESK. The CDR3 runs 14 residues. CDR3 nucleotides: TGTGCCAGCAGCCAAGGGCTACCAATCAATGAGCAGTTCTTC. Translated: CASSQGLPINEQFF.

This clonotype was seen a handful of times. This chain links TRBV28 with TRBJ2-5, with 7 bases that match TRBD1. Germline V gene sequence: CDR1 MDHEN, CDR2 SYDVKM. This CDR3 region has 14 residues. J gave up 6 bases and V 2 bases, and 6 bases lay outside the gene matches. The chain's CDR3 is CASSLAGQAKTQYF. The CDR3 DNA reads TGTGCCAGCAGTTTAGCCGGACAGGCGAAGACCCAGTACTTC.

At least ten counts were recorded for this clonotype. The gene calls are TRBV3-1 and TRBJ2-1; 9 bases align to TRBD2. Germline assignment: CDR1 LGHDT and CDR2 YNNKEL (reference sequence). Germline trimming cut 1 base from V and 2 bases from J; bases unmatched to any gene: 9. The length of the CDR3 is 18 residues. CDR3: CASSQALASGATYNEQFF. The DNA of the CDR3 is TGTGCCAGCAGCCAAGCTCTCGCTAGCGGGGCTACCTACAATGAGCAGTTCTTC.

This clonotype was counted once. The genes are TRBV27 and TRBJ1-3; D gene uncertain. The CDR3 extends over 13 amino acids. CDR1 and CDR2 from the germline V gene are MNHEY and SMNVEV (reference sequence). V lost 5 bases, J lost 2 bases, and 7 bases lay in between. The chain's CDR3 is CASSRSAGNTIYF. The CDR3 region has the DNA TGTGCCAGCAGTAGGTCCGCTGGAAACACCATATATTTT.

The CDR3 loop is CASSNPPGQEIPRYYNEQFF. The CDR3 region has the DNA TGTGCCAGTAGTAACCCCCCGGGACAGGAGATTCCGCGCTACTACAATGAGCAGTTCTTC. The chain uses TRBV19 and TRBJ2-1; 8 positions match TRBD1. With V trimmed by 4 bases and J by 3 bases, 20 bases remained unmatched. The CDR3 sequence is 20 residues long. The germline V gene encodes CDR1 LNHDA and CDR2 SQIVND (reference sequence).

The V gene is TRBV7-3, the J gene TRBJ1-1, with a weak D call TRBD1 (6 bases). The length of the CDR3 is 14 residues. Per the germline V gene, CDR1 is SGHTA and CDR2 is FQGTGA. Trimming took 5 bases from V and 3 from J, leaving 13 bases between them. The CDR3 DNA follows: TGTGCCAGCAGCACCGGGACATTCTACACTGAAGCTTTCTTT. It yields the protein CASSTGTFYTEAFF.

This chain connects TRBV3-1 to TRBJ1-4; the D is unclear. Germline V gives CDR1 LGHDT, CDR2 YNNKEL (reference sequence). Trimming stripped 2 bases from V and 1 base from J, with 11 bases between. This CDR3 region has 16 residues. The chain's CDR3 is CASSQRETGTNEKLFF. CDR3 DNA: TGTGCCAGCAGCCAACGGGAGACGGGAACTAATGAAAAACTGTTTTTT.

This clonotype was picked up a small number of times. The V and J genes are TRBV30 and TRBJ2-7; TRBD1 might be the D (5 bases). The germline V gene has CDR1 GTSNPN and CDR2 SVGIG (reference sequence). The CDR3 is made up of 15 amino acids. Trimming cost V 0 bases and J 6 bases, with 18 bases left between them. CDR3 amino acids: CAWSVQVADSSEQYF. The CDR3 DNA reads TGTGCCTGGAGTGTACAGGTGGCAGACTCATCCGAGCAGTACTTC.

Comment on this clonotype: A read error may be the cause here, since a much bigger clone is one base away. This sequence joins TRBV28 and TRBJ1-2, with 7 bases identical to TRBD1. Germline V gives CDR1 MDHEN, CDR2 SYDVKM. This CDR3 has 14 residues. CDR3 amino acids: CAGSLWTGDYGYTF. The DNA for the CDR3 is TGTGCCGGCAGTTTGTGGACAGGAGACTATGGCTACACCTTC.

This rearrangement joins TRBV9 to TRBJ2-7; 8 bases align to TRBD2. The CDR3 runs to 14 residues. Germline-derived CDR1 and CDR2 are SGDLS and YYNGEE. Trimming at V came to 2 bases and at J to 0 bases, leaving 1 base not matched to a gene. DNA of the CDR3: TGTGCCAGCAGCGTTAGCGGGACCTCCTACGAGCAGTACTTC. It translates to CASSVSGTSYEQYF.

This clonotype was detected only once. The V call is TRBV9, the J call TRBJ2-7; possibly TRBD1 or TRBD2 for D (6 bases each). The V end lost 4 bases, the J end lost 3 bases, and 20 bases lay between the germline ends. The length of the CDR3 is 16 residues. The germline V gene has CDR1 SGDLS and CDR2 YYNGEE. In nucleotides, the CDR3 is TGTGCCAGCAGCCCAAGAGGGGGGTTCACGGGCTACGAGCAGTACTTC. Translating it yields CASSPRGGFTGYEQYF.

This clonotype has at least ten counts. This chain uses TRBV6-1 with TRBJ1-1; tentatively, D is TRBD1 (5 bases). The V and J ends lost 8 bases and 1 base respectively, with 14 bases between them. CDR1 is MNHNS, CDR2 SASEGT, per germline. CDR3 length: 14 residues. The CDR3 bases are TGTGCCAGCTCAAACCGGACAAGGAACACTGAAGCTTTCTTT. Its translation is CASSNRTRNTEAFF.

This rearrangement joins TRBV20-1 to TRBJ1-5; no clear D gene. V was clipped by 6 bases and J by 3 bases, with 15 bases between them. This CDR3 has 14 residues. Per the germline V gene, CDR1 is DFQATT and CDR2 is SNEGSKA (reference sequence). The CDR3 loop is CSAHEAAANQPQHF. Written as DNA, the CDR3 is TGCAGTGCGCATGAGGCGGCCGCCAATCAGCCCCAGCATTTT.